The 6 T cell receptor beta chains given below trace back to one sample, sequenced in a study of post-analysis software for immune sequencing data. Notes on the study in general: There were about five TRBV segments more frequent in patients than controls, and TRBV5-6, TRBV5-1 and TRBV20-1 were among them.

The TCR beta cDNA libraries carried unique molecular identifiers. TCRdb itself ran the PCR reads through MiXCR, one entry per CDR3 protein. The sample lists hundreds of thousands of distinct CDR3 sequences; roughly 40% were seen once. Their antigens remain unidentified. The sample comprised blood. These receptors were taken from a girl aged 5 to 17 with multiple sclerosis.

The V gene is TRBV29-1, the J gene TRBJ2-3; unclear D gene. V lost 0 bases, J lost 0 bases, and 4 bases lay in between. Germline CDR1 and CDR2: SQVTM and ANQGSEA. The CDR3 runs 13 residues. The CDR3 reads CSVEEQSTDTQYF. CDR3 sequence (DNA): TGCAGCGTTGAAGAACAAAGCACAGATACGCAGTATTTT.

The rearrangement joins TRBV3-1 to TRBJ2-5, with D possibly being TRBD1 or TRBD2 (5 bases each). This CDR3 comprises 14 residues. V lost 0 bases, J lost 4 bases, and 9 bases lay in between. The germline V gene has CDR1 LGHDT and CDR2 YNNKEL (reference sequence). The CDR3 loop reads CASSQDSGPETQYF. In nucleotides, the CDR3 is TGTGCCAGCAGCCAAGATTCGGGGCCAGAGACCCAGTACTTC.

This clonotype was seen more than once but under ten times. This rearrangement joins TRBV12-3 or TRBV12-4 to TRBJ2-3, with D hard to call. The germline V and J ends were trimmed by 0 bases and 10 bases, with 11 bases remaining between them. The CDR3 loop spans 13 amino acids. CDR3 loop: CASSLALGGSQYF. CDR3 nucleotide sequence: TGTGCCAGCAGTTTAGCGCTTGGCGGATCGCAGTATTTT.

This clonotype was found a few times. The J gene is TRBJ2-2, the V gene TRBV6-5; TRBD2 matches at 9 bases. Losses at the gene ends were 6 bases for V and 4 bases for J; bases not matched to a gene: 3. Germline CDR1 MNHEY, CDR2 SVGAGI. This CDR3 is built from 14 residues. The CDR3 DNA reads TGTGCCAGCAGGAAAGCGGGAGGCACCGGGGAGCTGTTTTTT. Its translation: CASRKAGGTGELFF.

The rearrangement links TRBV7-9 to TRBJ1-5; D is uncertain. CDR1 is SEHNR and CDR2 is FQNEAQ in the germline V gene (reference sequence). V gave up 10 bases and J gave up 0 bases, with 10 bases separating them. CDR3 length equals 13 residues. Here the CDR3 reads CATATGSNQPQHF. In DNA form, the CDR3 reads TGTGCCACCGCGACGGGTAGCAATCAGCCCCAGCATTTT.

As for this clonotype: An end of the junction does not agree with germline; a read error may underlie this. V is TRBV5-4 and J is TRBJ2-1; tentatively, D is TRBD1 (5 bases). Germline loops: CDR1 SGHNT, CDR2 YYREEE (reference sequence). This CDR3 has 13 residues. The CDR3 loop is CASSLSKGNGQFF. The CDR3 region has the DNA TGTGCCAGCAGCTTAAGTAAGGGGAATGGGCAGTTCTTC.